The rows below give T cell receptor beta chains drawn from one sample of a study of cytomegalovirus exposure and HLA in healthy donors. TCRdb keeps only in-frame clones here, not all; method: immunoSEQ multiplex PCR. The data hold approximately 210,000 clones, with about 76% observed a single time. What was sequenced was PBMCs. The receptor set was obtained from a male donor in good health and CMV-seropositive. Each CDR3 is given with its conserved first and last residue. Each record gives: V gene, D gene, clone size, J gene, CDR3 protein, CDR3 DNA. A D gene is named only where the DNA matches it firmly. Size is stated for part of the rows, as once, few or many counts, or as a class when the clone is expanded.

v_gene: TRBV5-1
d_gene: TRBD2
abundance: -
j_gene: TRBJ2-7
CDR3aa: CASSLAGSAGGGNEQYF
CDR3nt: TGCGCCAGCAGCTTGGCCGGATCGGCGGGAGGAGGGAACGAGCAGTACTTC

v_gene: TRBV9
d_gene: TRBD2
abundance: -
j_gene: TRBJ2-1
CDR3aa: CASSEGGSYNEQFF
CDR3nt: TGTGCCAGCAGCGAGGGAGGGTCCTACAATGAGCAGTTCTTC

v_gene: TRBV5-8
d_gene: -
abundance: -
j_gene: TRBJ1-5
CDR3aa: CASSFDGGVNQPQHF
CDR3nt: TGTGCCAGCAGCTTTGATGGGGGGGTCAATCAGCCCCAGCATTTT

v_gene: TRBV6-5
d_gene: TRBD1
abundance: -
j_gene: TRBJ2-7
CDR3aa: CASSYRQGVDYEQYF
CDR3nt: TGTGCCAGCAGTTACCGACAGGGGGTAGATTACGAGCAGTACTTC

v_gene: TRBV28
d_gene: -
abundance: -
j_gene: TRBJ1-1
CDR3aa: CASSLSSGYTEAFF
CDR3nt: TGTGCCAGCAGTTTATCATCAGGATACACTGAAGCTTTCTTT

v_gene: TRBV10-3
d_gene: TRBD1
abundance: once
j_gene: TRBJ2-7
CDR3aa: CAITGQGTHEQYF
CDR3nt: TGTGCCATCACAGGACAGGGGACCCACGAGCAGTACTTC

v_gene: TRBV7-9
d_gene: -
abundance: -
j_gene: TRBJ2-1
CDR3aa: CASSLRDSYNEQFF
CDR3nt: TGTGCCAGCAGCTTACGAGACTCCTACAATGAGCAGTTCTTC

v_gene: TRBV30
d_gene: -
abundance: -
j_gene: TRBJ1-3
CDR3aa: CAWSPGNSGNTIYF
CDR3nt: TGTGCCTGGAGTCCAGGGAACTCTGGAAACACCATATATTTT

v_gene: TRBV7-9
d_gene: -
abundance: -
j_gene: TRBJ1-6
CDR3aa: CASSFGAREISPLHF
CDR3nt: TGTGCCAGCAGCTTTGGGGCCAGGGAAATCTCACCCCTCCACTTT

v_gene: TRBV4-2
d_gene: TRBD2
abundance: -
j_gene: TRBJ2-3
CDR3aa: CASSQEGLAGRGDTQYF
CDR3nt: TGTGCCAGCAGCCAAGAGGGACTAGCGGGTCGTGGAGATACGCAGTATTTT

v_gene: TRBV7-2
d_gene: -
abundance: -
j_gene: TRBJ2-1
CDR3aa: CASSLARESYNEQFF
CDR3nt: TGTGCCAGCAGCTTAGCGAGGGAGTCCTACAATGAGCAGTTCTTC

v_gene: TRBV7-9
d_gene: -
abundance: -
j_gene: TRBJ2-3
CDR3aa: CASSLGWAAPDRDTQYF
CDR3nt: TGTGCCAGCAGCTTAGGGTGGGCCGCACCTGATCGAGATACGCAGTATTTT

v_gene: TRBV6-5
d_gene: TRBD2
abundance: -
j_gene: TRBJ2-3
CDR3aa: CASAVMAGVGDTQYF
CDR3nt: TGTGCCAGCGCTGTTATGGCGGGAGTAGGTGATACGCAGTATTTT

v_gene: TRBV6-5
d_gene: -
abundance: -
j_gene: TRBJ1-6
CDR3aa: CASSSNSPLHF
CDR3nt: TGTGCCAGCAGTTCGAATTCACCCCTCCACTTT

v_gene: TRBV27
d_gene: -
abundance: -
j_gene: TRBJ2-7
CDR3aa: CASRTGGSGWAYEQYF
CDR3nt: TGTGCCAGCAGAACCGGAGGAAGCGGATGGGCCTACGAGCAGTACTTC

v_gene: TRBV11-2
d_gene: -
abundance: -
j_gene: TRBJ1-1
CDR3aa: CASSLEVTKGTEAFF
CDR3nt: TGTGCCAGCAGCTTAGAAGTTACTAAGGGGACTGAAGCTTTCTTT

v_gene: TRBV4-3
d_gene: TRBD1
abundance: -
j_gene: TRBJ1-6
CDR3aa: CASSQGTGVMGSYNSPLHF
CDR3nt: TGCGCCAGCAGCCAAGGAACAGGGGTAATGGGCTCCTATAATTCACCCCTCCACTTT

v_gene: TRBV11-2
d_gene: TRBD2
abundance: few
j_gene: TRBJ2-1
CDR3aa: CASSAPGLAGNEQFF
CDR3nt: TGTGCCAGCAGCGCGCCGGGACTAGCGGGAAATGAGCAGTTCTTC

v_gene: TRBV11-2
d_gene: -
abundance: -
j_gene: TRBJ2-3
CDR3aa: CASSLEWAANTDTQYF
CDR3nt: TGTGCCAGCAGCTTAGAGTGGGCAGCCAACACAGATACGCAGTATTTT

v_gene: TRBV4-3
d_gene: TRBD2
abundance: -
j_gene: TRBJ2-3
CDR3aa: CASSQDPPTSGSADTQYF
CDR3nt: TGCGCCAGCAGCCAAGATCCGCCGACTAGCGGGAGCGCAGATACGCAGTATTTT

v_gene: TRBV7-2
d_gene: TRBD2
abundance: once
j_gene: TRBJ2-5
CDR3aa: CASSPTSGRGGETQYF
CDR3nt: TGTGCCAGCAGCCCAACTAGCGGGAGAGGGGGAGAGACCCAGTACTTC

v_gene: TRBV28
d_gene: -
abundance: -
j_gene: TRBJ2-2
CDR3aa: CASLGGHGELFF
CDR3nt: TGTGCCAGCCTCGGGGGTCACGGGGAGCTGTTTTTT

v_gene: TRBV27
d_gene: TRBD2
abundance: few
j_gene: TRBJ2-5
CDR3aa: CASSPYQSGGETQYF
CDR3nt: TGTGCCAGCAGTCCTTATCAGTCGGGAGGAGAGACCCAGTACTTC

v_gene: TRBV9
d_gene: TRBD2
abundance: -
j_gene: TRBJ2-2
CDR3aa: CASSVAGGTGELFF
CDR3nt: TGTGCCAGCAGCGTAGCGGGGGGAACCGGGGAGCTGTTTTTT

v_gene: TRBV28
d_gene: TRBD2
abundance: -
j_gene: TRBJ2-7
CDR3aa: CASSSLTSGSYEQYF
CDR3nt: TGTGCCAGCAGTTCCTTGACTAGCGGATCCTACGAGCAGTACTTC

v_gene: TRBV28
d_gene: TRBD2
abundance: -
j_gene: TRBJ2-3
CDR3aa: CASRLSGRIGTDTQYF
CDR3nt: TGTGCCAGCAGACTAAGCGGGAGGATCGGCACAGATACGCAGTATTTT

v_gene: TRBV28
d_gene: TRBD2
abundance: -
j_gene: TRBJ2-1
CDR3aa: CASESGSSYNEQFF
CDR3nt: TGTGCCAGCGAAAGCGGGAGCTCCTACAATGAGCAGTTCTTC

v_gene: TRBV7-2
d_gene: -
abundance: -
j_gene: TRBJ1-2
CDR3aa: CASSLDLGQTPYGYTF
CDR3nt: TGTGCCAGCAGCTTAGATCTAGGACAGACTCCGTATGGCTACACCTTC

v_gene: TRBV6-5
d_gene: -
abundance: -
j_gene: TRBJ1-2
CDR3aa: CASRRDSNYGYTF
CDR3nt: TGTGCCAGCAGACGGGACTCTAACTATGGCTACACCTTC

v_gene: TRBV7-8
d_gene: -
abundance: once
j_gene: TRBJ1-1
CDR3aa: CASSSYRNTEAFF
CDR3nt: TGTGCCAGCAGCTCCTATCGGAACACTGAAGCTTTCTTT

v_gene: TRBV29-1
d_gene: -
abundance: -
j_gene: TRBJ1-1
CDR3aa: CSAARWGEEAFF
CDR3nt: TGCAGCGCCGCGCGATGGGGGGAGGAAGCTTTCTTT

v_gene: TRBV6-1
d_gene: -
abundance: -
j_gene: TRBJ2-7
CDR3aa: CASSRWEEQYF
CDR3nt: TGTGCCAGCAGTCGATGGGAGGAGCAGTACTTC

v_gene: TRBV7-2
d_gene: TRBD1
abundance: -
j_gene: TRBJ2-6
CDR3aa: CASSSSRDRRLSGANVLTF
CDR3nt: TGTGCCAGCAGCTCATCCCGGGACAGGCGCCTCTCTGGGGCCAACGTCCTGACTTTC

v_gene: TRBV4-3
d_gene: -
abundance: -
j_gene: TRBJ1-5
CDR3aa: CASSQWGGNNQPQHF
CDR3nt: TGCGCCAGCAGCCAATGGGGAGGGAACAATCAGCCCCAGCATTTT

v_gene: TRBV5-1
d_gene: TRBD1
abundance: -
j_gene: TRBJ1-1
CDR3aa: CASTRTGNTEAFF
CDR3nt: TGCGCCAGCACCAGGACAGGGAACACTGAAGCTTTCTTT

v_gene: TRBV27
d_gene: -
abundance: -
j_gene: TRBJ2-7
CDR3aa: CASSKYTGGGSYEQYF
CDR3nt: TGTGCCAGCAGTAAATACACAGGGGGAGGGTCCTACGAGCAGTACTTC

v_gene: TRBV9
d_gene: TRBD1
abundance: -
j_gene: TRBJ1-4
CDR3aa: CASSRGQGNEKLFF
CDR3nt: TGTGCCAGCAGCCGCGGACAGGGGAATGAAAAACTGTTTTTT

v_gene: TRBV12-5
d_gene: TRBD1
abundance: -
j_gene: TRBJ2-2
CDR3aa: CASGLVLGQGVGGELFF
CDR3nt: TGTGCTAGTGGTTTGGTACTGGGACAGGGGGTCGGCGGGGAGCTGTTTTTT

v_gene: TRBV4-3
d_gene: TRBD2
abundance: few
j_gene: TRBJ2-7
CDR3aa: CASSQERLAGRNYEQYF
CDR3nt: TGCGCCAGCAGCCAAGAAAGACTAGCGGGAAGGAACTACGAGCAGTACTTC

v_gene: TRBV5-1
d_gene: -
abundance: -
j_gene: TRBJ1-4
CDR3aa: CASSVSGTNEKLFF
CDR3nt: TGCGCCAGCAGTGTTTCGGGGACTAATGAAAAACTGTTTTTT

v_gene: TRBV9
d_gene: -
abundance: -
j_gene: TRBJ2-7
CDR3aa: CASSVARSGGIYEQYF
CDR3nt: TGTGCCAGCAGCGTAGCTAGGAGCGGTGGGATCTACGAGCAGTACTTC

v_gene: TRBV5-6
d_gene: TRBD1
abundance: few
j_gene: TRBJ1-2
CDR3aa: CASSLAVIVGGGGYGYTF
CDR3nt: TGTGCCAGCAGCTTGGCCGTTATAGTAGGGGGCGGAGGTTATGGCTACACCTTC

v_gene: TRBV6-1
d_gene: TRBD2
abundance: -
j_gene: TRBJ2-7
CDR3aa: CASRAVGRELHEQYF
CDR3nt: TGTGCCAGCAGGGCCGTGGGGCGGGAGCTTCACGAGCAGTACTTC

v_gene: TRBV7-2
d_gene: -
abundance: few
j_gene: TRBJ2-5
CDR3aa: CASSLSRGAQETQYF
CDR3nt: TGTGCCAGCAGCCTGAGCAGGGGCGCCCAAGAGACCCAGTACTTC

v_gene: TRBV5-4
d_gene: TRBD2
abundance: -
j_gene: TRBJ2-7
CDR3aa: CASSARRTSGGEQYF
CDR3nt: TGTGCCAGCAGCGCCCGGAGGACTAGCGGGGGTGAGCAGTACTTC

v_gene: TRBV6-5
d_gene: -
abundance: -
j_gene: TRBJ1-5
CDR3aa: CASGRGGFVQPQHF
CDR3nt: TGTGCCAGCGGTAGGGGGGGCTTCGTTCAGCCCCAGCATTTT

v_gene: TRBV19
d_gene: TRBD1
abundance: -
j_gene: TRBJ2-7
CDR3aa: CASSILPGQTYEQYF
CDR3nt: TGTGCCAGTAGTATTCTCCCGGGACAGACCTACGAGCAGTACTTC

v_gene: TRBV7-2
d_gene: -
abundance: -
j_gene: TRBJ2-1
CDR3aa: CASSFKNSYNEQFF
CDR3nt: TGTGCCAGCAGCTTTAAAAACTCCTACAATGAGCAGTTCTTC

v_gene: TRBV5-4
d_gene: TRBD1
abundance: -
j_gene: TRBJ1-4
CDR3aa: CASSLEGQASNEKLFF
CDR3nt: TGTGCCAGCAGCTTGGAGGGACAGGCCAGTAATGAAAAACTGTTTTTT

v_gene: TRBV6-1
d_gene: TRBD2
abundance: -
j_gene: TRBJ2-7
CDR3aa: CASSATSGSGPEQYF
CDR3nt: TGTGCCAGCAGTGCGACTAGCGGGAGCGGTCCCGAGCAGTACTTC

v_gene: TRBV9
d_gene: TRBD2
abundance: -
j_gene: TRBJ2-5
CDR3aa: CASSVSGGSPLGETQYF
CDR3nt: TGTGCCAGCAGCGTAAGCGGGGGGTCCCCCTTAGGAGAGACCCAGTACTTC

v_gene: TRBV4-2
d_gene: -
abundance: -
j_gene: TRBJ2-5
CDR3aa: CASSHGGTQETQYF
CDR3nt: TGTGCCAGCAGCCACGGGGGGACACAAGAGACCCAGTACTTC

v_gene: TRBV9
d_gene: TRBD1
abundance: -
j_gene: TRBJ2-7
CDR3aa: CASSPGTVYEQYF
CDR3nt: TGTGCCAGCAGCCCTGGGACAGTCTACGAGCAGTACTTC

v_gene: TRBV29-1
d_gene: -
abundance: -
j_gene: TRBJ2-3
CDR3aa: CSVVPQNTDTQYF
CDR3nt: TGCAGCGTTGTTCCCCAGAACACAGATACGCAGTATTTT

v_gene: TRBV5-5
d_gene: TRBD1
abundance: -
j_gene: TRBJ1-5
CDR3aa: CASRQDRVGQPQHF
CDR3nt: TGTGCCAGCAGACAAGACAGGGTCGGCCAGCCCCAGCATTTT

v_gene: TRBV9
d_gene: -
abundance: -
j_gene: TRBJ1-1
CDR3aa: CASSVVGGPGYTEAFF
CDR3nt: TGTGCCAGCAGCGTAGTGGGGGGGCCCGGGTACACTGAAGCTTTCTTT

v_gene: TRBV5-8
d_gene: TRBD2
abundance: -
j_gene: TRBJ2-1
CDR3aa: CASSVTSGGYNEQFF
CDR3nt: TGTGCCAGCAGCGTCACTAGCGGGGGATACAATGAGCAGTTCTTC

v_gene: TRBV7-2
d_gene: -
abundance: -
j_gene: TRBJ1-2
CDR3aa: CASSLYRTADGYTF
CDR3nt: TGTGCCAGCAGCTTATACAGGACAGCGGATGGCTACACCTTC

v_gene: TRBV5-4
d_gene: TRBD1
abundance: -
j_gene: TRBJ2-6
CDR3aa: CASSFGTGGSLPGANVLTF
CDR3nt: TGTGCCAGCAGCTTCGGGACAGGGGGCTCTTTACCGGGGGCCAACGTCCTGACTTTC

v_gene: TRBV27
d_gene: -
abundance: once
j_gene: TRBJ2-3
CDR3aa: CASSLADTQYF
CDR3nt: TGTGCCAGCAGTCTGGCTGATACGCAGTATTTT